This T cell receptor (beta chain) was sequenced in a study of immune evolution from preneoplasia to lung adenocarcinoma. The wider study: HLA loss of heterozygosity: over 5.5% AIS, around 16% MIA, about 32% ADC, none AAH.

The V gene's germline CDR1 is LNHDA and CDR2 SQIVND (reference sequence). The CDR3 consists of 16 residues. J lost 5 bases, V lost 4 bases, and 6 bases had no gene match. Sequenced by immunoSEQ multiplex PCR; TCRdb stores in-frame clones only, minus some. This table has more than 5,000 clones, around 80% appearing once. Patients had resection in Japan or China between the mid-2010s and the late 2010s. This rearrangement joins TRBV19 to TRBJ2-3; 13 bases agree with TRBD2. Material: FFPE invasive lung adenocarcinoma tissue. The source is a person aged 45 to 59 with lung adenocarcinoma. The CDR3 reads CASSTRLAGGIDTQYF. In DNA form, the CDR3 reads TGTGCCAGTAGTACCAGACTAGCGGGAGGTATAGATACGCAGTATTTT.